This T cell receptor (beta chain) was sequenced in a study of T cells in Graves' hyperthyroidism and ophthalmopathy. Amplified regions were TCR beta CDR3 sequences from RNA transcripts. The primer set for the first-round RT-PCR of the TCR CDR3 was HTBI. TCRdb independently ran MiXCR on the multiplex PCR reads; one entry per CDR3 protein. The sample contains about 300,000 distinct CDR3 sequences, approximately 15% of which appear only once. This clonotype was observed a handful of times. Its antigen remains unidentified. Based on clinical symptoms, serum thyroxine and TRAb, thyroid ultrasound and orbital computed tomography, diagnoses were reached. V lost 7 bases and J lost 3, with 10 bases in between. This CDR3 region has 14 residues. Study-wide results and limits: Ophthalmopathy was separated from stable hyperthyroidism by a 13 V-J model.

The sample was blood. This chain joins TRBV12-3 or TRBV12-4 and TRBJ2-6, with D hard to call. This receptor was identified in a man aged 30 to 45 with Graves' hyperthyroidism. DNA for the CDR3: TGTGCCAGCACTAGGGATTTTGGGGCCAACGTCCTGACTTTC. It is translated as CASTRDFGANVLTF.